A single sample gave rise to the 9 T cell receptor beta chains below, sequenced in a study of T cell responses to AZD1222 COVID-19 vaccine. The repertoire was sequenced with immunoSEQ multiplex PCR; TCRdb's copy has only in-frame clones and lacks some. Among roughly 150,000 clones listed, about 91% were seen once. The source was peripheral blood, collected 28 days after the second AZD1222 dose. These TCRs come from an adult who received the AZD1222 COVID-19 vaccine.

This clone came up a few times. The chain links TRBV2 to TRBJ1-2, with a possible D match to TRBD1 (5 bases). Germline V gene data show CDR1 as SNHLY and CDR2 as FYNNEI. This CDR3 contains 13 residues. V was cut by 6 bases and J by 4 bases, with 12 bases left in between. CDR3 coding DNA: TGTGCCAGCAGGGGGGACTCTAGCTATGGCTACACCTTC. Translated, it gives CASRGDSSYGYTF.

J is TRBJ2-3 and V is TRBV6-5, with D uncertain. Trimming removed 5 bases at V and 5 bases at J, with 17 bases between. Germline assignment: CDR1 MNHEY and CDR2 SVGAGI. The CDR3 spans 15 residues. In nucleotides, the CDR3 is TGTGCCAGCAGTACCGGACCGCTCCTCAAAGATACGCAGTATTTT. Its translation: CASSTGPLLKDTQYF.

This chain uses TRBV7-2 with TRBJ2-7, with 7 bases identical to TRBD2. Germline V gene lookup returns CDR1 SGHTA and CDR2 FQGNSA. The V and J ends lost 8 bases and 6 bases, in that order; junction bases with no gene match: 7. The CDR3 is 12 residues long. CDR3: CASSWGGVEQYV. The CDR3 DNA reads TGTGCCAGCTCCTGGGGGGGGGTCGAGCAGTACGTC.

Only one count was recorded for this clone. The V and J genes are TRBV19 and TRBJ2-1, with TRBD2 identical over 12 bases. CDR3 length: 14 residues. Germline CDR1 is LNHDA and CDR2 is SQIVND (reference sequence). Trimming at V came to 5 bases and at J to 9 bases, leaving 5 bases not matched to a gene. The CDR3 coding sequence is TGTGCCAGTAGTCCTAGCGGGAGGGTACCTGAGCAGTTCTTC. Its protein is CASSPSGRVPEQFF.

J is TRBJ2-1 and V is TRBV24-1; D not resolved. V lost 2 bases and J 7 bases, leaving 8 bases between the germline ends. The CDR3 runs 13 residues. CDR1 and CDR2 (germline): KGHDR, SFDVKD. CDR3 nucleotides: TGTGCCACCAGTGATTCCATCGGGAATGAGCAGTTCTTC. This translates into CATSDSIGNEQFF.

The CDR3, as DNA: TGTGCCAGCAGCTTAGTAGGGGCGGGTGGCTACACCTTC. Its translation: CASSLVGAGGYTF. This chain uses TRBV11-2 with TRBJ1-2, with D perhaps TRBD1 (5 bases). The CDR3 covers 13 residues. V dropped 1 base and J dropped 7 bases, with 10 bases sitting between them. The V gene's germline CDR1 is SGHAT and CDR2 FQNNGV.

V usage is TRBV18 and J usage is TRBJ1-1; unclear D gene. V was trimmed by 3 bases and J by 1 base, leaving 6 bases between them. This CDR3 region has 13 residues. CDR1 is KGHSH, CDR2 LQKENI, per germline. The CDR3 DNA reads TGTGCCAGCTCACCGTCTCAGAACACTGAAGCTTTCTTT. Translated: CASSPSQNTEAFF.

The V call is TRBV7-6, the J call TRBJ1-2, with TRBD1 as a possible D gene (5 bases). V was pared by 0 bases and J by 3 bases, with 11 bases between. Germline assignment: CDR1 SGHVS and CDR2 FNYEAQ. This CDR3 is built from 15 residues. The CDR3 DNA follows: TGTGCCAGCAGCTTAGCTCAGGGTTTGGACTATGGCTACACCTTC. The encoded protein is CASSLAQGLDYGYTF.

The chain links TRBV6-5 to TRBJ1-1; D is possibly TRBD1 (5 bases). Germline V gene lookup returns CDR1 MNHEY and CDR2 SVGAGI. V was clipped by 2 bases and J by 4 bases, with 8 bases between them. The CDR3 has 13 residues. This CDR3 is CASSYGQTTEAFF. The CDR3 region has the DNA TGTGCCAGCAGTTACGGACAAACCACTGAAGCTTTCTTT.